Listed here is a single T cell receptor beta chain. No antigen is known for it. The data belong to a study of radiation and T cells in renal cell carcinoma. For the study at large: Nephrectomy followed 15 Gy stereotactic body radiation by 4 weeks.

Time point in this sample: blood 2 weeks post-SBRT. Sample treatment: 15 Gy SBRT to primary tumor, nephrectomy 4 weeks later. Serial blood draws occurred at baseline and 2 and 4 weeks post-SBRT. Only in-frame clones appear in the TCRdb table, and some are missing; sequencing was by immunoSEQ multiplex PCR. The table lists 120,000 or so clones, about four fifths of them singletons. CDR3 size: 14 residues. The ends were cut back, 2 bases at V and 0 bases at J, with 5 bases in the middle. Germline CDR1 is SGHVS and CDR2 is FNYEAQ. Broader study findings: From baseline, blood top tumor clonotypes peaked at 2 weeks post-radiation. Pretreatment tumor biopsies were lacking, so baseline clonotypes are unknown.

This chain uses TRBV7-6 with TRBJ1-3; D gene uncertain. The TCR sequence derives from a man in his fifties with renal cell carcinoma. The sequenced sample was blood, obtained from a patient whose treatment included radiotherapy and nephrectomy. The CDR3 nucleotides read TGTGCCAGCAGCTTACTCTCCTCTGGAAACACCATATATTTT. It codes for CASSLLSSGNTIYF.